Sequencing of this T cell receptor (beta chain) was carried out in a study of cytomegalovirus exposure and HLA in healthy donors. Whole-study findings and limits: A later analysis linked about 17,000 TCR beta sequences to HLA alleles at 0.05 false discovery rate.

In regard to this clone: Its antigen is unidentified.

In nominal health when sampled, donors likely had unrecorded immune exposures nonetheless. CDR1 and CDR2 from the germline V gene are SGDLS and YYNGEE. CDR3 length: 15 residues. Losses at the gene ends were 3 bases for V and 8 bases for J; bases not matched to a gene: 9. With 60 Vbeta and 13 Jbeta primers, the PCR was carried out. Libraries were prepared by immunoSEQ multiplex PCR; TCRdb keeps only in-frame clonotypes and omits some of them. Of about 150,000 clones in the sample, 65% to 85% were seen once. The V gene is TRBV9, the J gene TRBJ2-2; 8 nucleotides line up with TRBD2. The sequenced material came from PBMCs. This sequence originates from a woman aged 18-29 years in good health and CMV-seronegative. The CDR3 DNA reads as TGTGCCAGCAGCGCCAAAGCGGGGGTAAGAGGGGAGCTGTTTTTT. Protein product: CASSAKAGVRGELFF. Complete variable domain (other parts from reference TRBV9 and TRBJ2-2): DSGVTQTPKHLITATGQRVTLRCSPRSGDLSVYWYQQSLDQGLQFLIQYYNGEERAKGNILERFSAQQFPDLHSELNLSSLELGDSALYFCASSAKAGVRGELFFGEGSRLTVL.